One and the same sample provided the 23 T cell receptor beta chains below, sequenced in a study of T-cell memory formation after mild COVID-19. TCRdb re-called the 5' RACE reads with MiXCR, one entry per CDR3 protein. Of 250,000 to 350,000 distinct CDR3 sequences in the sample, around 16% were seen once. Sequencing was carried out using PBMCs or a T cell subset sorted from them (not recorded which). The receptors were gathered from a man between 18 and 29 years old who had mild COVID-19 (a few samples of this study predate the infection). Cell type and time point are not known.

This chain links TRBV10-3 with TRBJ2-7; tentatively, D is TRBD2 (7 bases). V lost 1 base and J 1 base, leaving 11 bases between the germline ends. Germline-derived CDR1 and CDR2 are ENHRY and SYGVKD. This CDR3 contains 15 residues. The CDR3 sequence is CAISEWGGRSYEQYV. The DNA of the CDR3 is TGTGCCATCAGTGAGTGGGGGGGCCGATCCTACGAGCAGTACGTC.

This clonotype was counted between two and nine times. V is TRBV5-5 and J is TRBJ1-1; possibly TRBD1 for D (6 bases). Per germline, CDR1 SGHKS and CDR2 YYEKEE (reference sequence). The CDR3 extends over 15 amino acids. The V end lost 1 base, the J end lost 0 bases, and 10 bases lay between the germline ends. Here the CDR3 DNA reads TGTGCCAGCAGCTTGATGACAGGCTTGAACACTGAAGCTTTCTTT. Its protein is CASSLMTGLNTEAFF. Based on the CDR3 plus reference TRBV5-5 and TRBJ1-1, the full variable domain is DAGVTQSPTHLIKTRGQQVTLRCSPISGHKSVSWYQQVLGQGPQFIFQYYEKEERGRGNFPDRFSARQFPNYSSELNVNALLLGDSALYLCASSLMTGLNTEAFFGQGTRLTVV.

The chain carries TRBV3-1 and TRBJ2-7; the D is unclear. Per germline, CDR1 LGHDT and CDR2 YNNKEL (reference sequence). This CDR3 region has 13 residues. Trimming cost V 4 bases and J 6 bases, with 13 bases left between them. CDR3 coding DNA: TGTGCCAGCAGCCCAGGCAGCCTCCGCGAGCAGTACTTC. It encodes CASSPGSLREQYF.

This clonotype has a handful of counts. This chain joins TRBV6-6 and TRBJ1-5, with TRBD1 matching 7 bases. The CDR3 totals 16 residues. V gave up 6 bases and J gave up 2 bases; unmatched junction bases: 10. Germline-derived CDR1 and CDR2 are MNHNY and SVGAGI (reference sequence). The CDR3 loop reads CASSGRSGGGNQPQHF. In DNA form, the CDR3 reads TGTGCCAGCAGCGGCAGGTCAGGGGGTGGCAATCAGCCCCAGCATTTT.

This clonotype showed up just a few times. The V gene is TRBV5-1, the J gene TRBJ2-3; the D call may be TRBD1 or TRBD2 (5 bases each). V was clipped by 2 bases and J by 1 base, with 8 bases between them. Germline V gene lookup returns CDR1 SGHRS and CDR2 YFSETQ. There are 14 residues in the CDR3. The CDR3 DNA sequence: TGCGCCAGCAGCTTCGGGGCGGGCACAGATACGCAGTATTTT. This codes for CASSFGAGTDTQYF.

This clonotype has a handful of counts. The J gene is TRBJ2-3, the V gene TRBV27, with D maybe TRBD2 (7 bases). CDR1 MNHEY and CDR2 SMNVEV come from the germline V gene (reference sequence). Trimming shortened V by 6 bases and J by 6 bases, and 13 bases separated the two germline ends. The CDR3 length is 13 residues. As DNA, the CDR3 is TGTGCCAGCAGGGGCGGGGGCGGGGATACGCAGTATTTT. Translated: CASRGGGGDTQYF.

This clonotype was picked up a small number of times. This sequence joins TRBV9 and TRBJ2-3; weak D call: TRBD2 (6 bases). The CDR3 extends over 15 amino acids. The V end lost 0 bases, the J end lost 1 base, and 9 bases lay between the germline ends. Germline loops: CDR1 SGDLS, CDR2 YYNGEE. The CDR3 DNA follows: TGTGCCAGCAGCGTAGGGGGGACTCGCACAGATACGCAGTATTTT. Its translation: CASSVGGTRTDTQYF.

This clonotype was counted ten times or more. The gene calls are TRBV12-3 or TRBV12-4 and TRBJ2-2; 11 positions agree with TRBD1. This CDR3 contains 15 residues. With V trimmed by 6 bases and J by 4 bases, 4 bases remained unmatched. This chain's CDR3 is CASSLDRGPTGELFF. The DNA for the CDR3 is TGTGCCAGCAGCCTGGACAGGGGGCCCACCGGGGAGCTGTTTTTT.

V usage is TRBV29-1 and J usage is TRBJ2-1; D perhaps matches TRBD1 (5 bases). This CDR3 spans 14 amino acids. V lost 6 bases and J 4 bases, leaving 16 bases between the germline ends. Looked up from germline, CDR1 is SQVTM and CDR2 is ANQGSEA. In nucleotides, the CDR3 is TGCAGCGTGCCCTCAGGGATACTTTACAATGAGCAGTTCTTC. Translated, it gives CSVPSGILYNEQFF.

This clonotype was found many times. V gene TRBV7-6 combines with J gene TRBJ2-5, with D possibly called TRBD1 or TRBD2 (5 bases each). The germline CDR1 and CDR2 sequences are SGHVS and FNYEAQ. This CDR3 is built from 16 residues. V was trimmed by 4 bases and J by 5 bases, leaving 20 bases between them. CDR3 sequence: CASSSPPDGTGETQYF. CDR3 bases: TGTGCCAGCAGCTCGCCCCCCGACGGGACCGGGGAGACCCAGTACTTC.

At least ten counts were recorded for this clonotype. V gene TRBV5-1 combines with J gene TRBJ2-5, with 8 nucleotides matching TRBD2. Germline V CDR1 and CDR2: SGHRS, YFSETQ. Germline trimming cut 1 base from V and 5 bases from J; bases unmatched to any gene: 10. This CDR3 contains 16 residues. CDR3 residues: CASSLFPAGAGETQYF. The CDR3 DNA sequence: TGCGCCAGCAGCTTGTTTCCAGCGGGGGCCGGGGAGACCCAGTACTTC.

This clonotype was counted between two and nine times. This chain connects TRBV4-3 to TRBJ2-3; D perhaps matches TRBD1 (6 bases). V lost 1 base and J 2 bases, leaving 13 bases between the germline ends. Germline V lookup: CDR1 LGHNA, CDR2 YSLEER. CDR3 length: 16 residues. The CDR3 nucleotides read TGCGCCAGCAGCCAAGGGGCAAACAGGGTCACAGATACGCAGTATTTT. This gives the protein CASSQGANRVTDTQYF.

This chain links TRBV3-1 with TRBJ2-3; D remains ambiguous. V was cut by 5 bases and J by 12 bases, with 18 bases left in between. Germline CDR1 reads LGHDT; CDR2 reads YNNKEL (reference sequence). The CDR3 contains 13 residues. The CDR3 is CASSARWLGFQYF. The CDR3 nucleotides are TGTGCCAGCAGCGCGAGGTGGCTGGGCTTCCAGTATTTT.

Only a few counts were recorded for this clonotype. The CDR3 DNA is TGCAGTGCTAGAGGATCCCCAGCCGCTCCTTACAATGAGCAGTTCTTC. This translates into CSARGSPAAPYNEQFF. The chain joins TRBV20-1 to TRBJ2-1; no firm D call. The CDR3 consists of 16 residues. Germline CDR1 reads DFQATT; CDR2 reads SNEGSKA (reference sequence). V gave up 1 base and J gave up 4 bases, with 17 bases separating them.

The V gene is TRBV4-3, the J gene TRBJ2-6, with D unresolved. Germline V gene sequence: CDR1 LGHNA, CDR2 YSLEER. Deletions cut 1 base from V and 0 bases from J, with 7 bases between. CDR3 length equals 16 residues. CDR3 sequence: CASSQGWSSGANVLTF. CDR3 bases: TGCGCCAGCAGCCAAGGGTGGAGCTCTGGGGCCAACGTCCTGACTTTC.

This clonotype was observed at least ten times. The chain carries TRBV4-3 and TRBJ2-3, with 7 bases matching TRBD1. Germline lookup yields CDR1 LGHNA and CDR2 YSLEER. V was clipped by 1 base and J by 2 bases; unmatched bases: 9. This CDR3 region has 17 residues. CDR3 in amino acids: CASSQGNRGTYTDTQYF. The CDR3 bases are TGCGCCAGCAGCCAAGGGAACAGGGGAACTTACACAGATACGCAGTATTTT.

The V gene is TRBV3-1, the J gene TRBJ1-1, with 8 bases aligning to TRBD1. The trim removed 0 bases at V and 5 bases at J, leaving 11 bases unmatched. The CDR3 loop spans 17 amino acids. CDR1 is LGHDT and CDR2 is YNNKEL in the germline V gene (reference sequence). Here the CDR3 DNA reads TGTGCCAGCAGCCAAGATCCGACAGGGGCTTTGGGAACTGAAGCTTTCTTT. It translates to CASSQDPTGALGTEAFF. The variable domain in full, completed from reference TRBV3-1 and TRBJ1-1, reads DTAVSQTPKYLVTQMGNDKSIKCEQNLGHDTMYWYKQDSKKFLKIMFSYNNKELIINETVPNRFSPKSPDKAHLNLHINSLELGDSAVYFCASSQDPTGALGTEAFFGQGTRLTVV.

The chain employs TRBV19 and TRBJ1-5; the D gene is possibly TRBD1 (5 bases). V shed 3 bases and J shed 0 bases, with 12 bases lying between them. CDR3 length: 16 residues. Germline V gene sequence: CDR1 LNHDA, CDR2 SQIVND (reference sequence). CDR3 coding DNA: TGTGCCAGTAGTATGGCCGGGGCTTATAGCAATCAGCCCCAGCATTTT. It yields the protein CASSMAGAYSNQPQHF.

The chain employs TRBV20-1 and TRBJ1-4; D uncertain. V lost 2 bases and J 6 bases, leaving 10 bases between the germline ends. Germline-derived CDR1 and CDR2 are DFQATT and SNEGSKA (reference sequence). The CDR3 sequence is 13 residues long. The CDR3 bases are TGCAGTGCTAGACGGGCGGTCCATGAAAAACTGTTTTTT. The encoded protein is CSARRAVHEKLFF.

CDR3: CASSLEERLATGAGNTIYF. The CDR3 DNA sequence: TGTGCCAGCAGCTTAGAGGAAAGGCTGGCGACAGGTGCTGGAAACACCATATATTTT. The chain is built from TRBV7-9 and TRBJ1-3, with D possibly TRBD1 on 6 matching bases. V lost 1 base, J lost 2 bases, and 21 bases lay in between. CDR3 size: 19 residues. Germline V gene lookup returns CDR1 SEHNR and CDR2 FQNEAQ (reference sequence).

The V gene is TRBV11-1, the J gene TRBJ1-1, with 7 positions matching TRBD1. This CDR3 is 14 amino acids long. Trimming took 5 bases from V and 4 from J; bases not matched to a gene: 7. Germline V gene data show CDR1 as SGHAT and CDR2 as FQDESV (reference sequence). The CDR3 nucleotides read TGTGCCAGCAGCACGACAGGGATCCGCACTGAAGCTTTCTTT. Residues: CASSTTGIRTEAFF.

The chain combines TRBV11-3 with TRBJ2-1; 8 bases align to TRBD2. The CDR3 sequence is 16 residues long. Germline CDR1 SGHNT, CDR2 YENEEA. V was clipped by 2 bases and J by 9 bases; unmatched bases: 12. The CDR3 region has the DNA TGTGCCAGCAGCTTATACGGGGGGGCCGAGTTCACTGAGCAGTTCTTC. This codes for CASSLYGGAEFTEQFF.

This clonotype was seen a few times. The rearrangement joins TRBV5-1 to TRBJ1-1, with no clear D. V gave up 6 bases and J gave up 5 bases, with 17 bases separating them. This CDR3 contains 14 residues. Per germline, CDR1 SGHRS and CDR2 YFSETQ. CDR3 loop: CASTSGGPFTEAFF. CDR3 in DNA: TGCGCCAGCACGTCTGGCGGGCCTTTTACTGAAGCTTTCTTT.